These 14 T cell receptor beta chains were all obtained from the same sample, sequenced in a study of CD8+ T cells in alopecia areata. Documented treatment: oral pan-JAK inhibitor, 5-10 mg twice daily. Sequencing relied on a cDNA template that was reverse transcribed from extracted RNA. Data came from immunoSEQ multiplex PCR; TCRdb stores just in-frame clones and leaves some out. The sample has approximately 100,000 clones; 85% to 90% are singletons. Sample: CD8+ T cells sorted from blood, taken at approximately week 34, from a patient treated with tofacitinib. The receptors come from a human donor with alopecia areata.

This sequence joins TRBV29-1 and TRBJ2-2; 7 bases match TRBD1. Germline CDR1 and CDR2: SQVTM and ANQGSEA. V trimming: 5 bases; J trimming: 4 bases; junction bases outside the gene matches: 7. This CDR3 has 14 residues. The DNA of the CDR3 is TGCAGCGTTCACCATAGGGGGCCCACCGGGGAGCTGTTTTTT. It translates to CSVHHRGPTGELFF.

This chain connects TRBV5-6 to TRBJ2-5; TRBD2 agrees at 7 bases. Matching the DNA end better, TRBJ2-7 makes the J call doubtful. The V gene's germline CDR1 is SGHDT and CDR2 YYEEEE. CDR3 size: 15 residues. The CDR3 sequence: CASSLPASGAYEQYF. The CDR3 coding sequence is TGTGCCAGCAGCCTCCCGGCCAGCGGGGCCTACGAGCAGTACTTC.

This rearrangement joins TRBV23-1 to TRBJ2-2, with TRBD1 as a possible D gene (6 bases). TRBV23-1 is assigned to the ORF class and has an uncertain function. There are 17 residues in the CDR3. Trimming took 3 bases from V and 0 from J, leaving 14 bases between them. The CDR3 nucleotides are TGCGCCAGCAGTCAGTTACTGGGACACCCGAACACCGGGGAGCTGTTTTTT. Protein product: CASSQLLGHPNTGELFF.

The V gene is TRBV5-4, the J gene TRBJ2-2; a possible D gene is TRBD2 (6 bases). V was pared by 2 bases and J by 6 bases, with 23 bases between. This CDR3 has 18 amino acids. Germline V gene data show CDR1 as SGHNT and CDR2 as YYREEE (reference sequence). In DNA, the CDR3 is TGTGCCAGCAGCTTAACCGCCGGGACTCCTACTCCCGCCGGGGAGCTGTTTTTT. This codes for CASSLTAGTPTPAGELFF.

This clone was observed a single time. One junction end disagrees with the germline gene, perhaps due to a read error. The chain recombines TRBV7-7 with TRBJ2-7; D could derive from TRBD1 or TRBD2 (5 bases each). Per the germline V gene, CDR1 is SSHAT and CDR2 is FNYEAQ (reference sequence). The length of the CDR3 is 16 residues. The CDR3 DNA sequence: TGTGCTAGCAGCCCCGGGGCGGCATTGGGCCCCTACGAGCAGTACTTC. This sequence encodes CASSPGAALGPYEQYF. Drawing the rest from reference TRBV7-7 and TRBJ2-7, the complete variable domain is GAGVSQSPRYKVTKRGQDVTLRCDPISSHATLYWYQQALGQGPEFLTYFNYEAQPDKSGLPSDRFSAERPEGSISTLTIQRTEQRDSAMYRCASSPGAALGPYEQYFGPGTRLTVT.

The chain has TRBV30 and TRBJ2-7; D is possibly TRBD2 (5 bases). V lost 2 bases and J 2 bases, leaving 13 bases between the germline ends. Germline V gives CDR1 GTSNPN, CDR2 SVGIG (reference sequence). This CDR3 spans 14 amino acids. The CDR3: CAWSKGSGTYEQYF. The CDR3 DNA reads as TGTGCCTGGAGTAAGGGATCGGGAACCTACGAGCAGTACTTC. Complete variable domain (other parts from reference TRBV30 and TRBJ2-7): SQTIHQWPATLVQPVGSPLSLECTVEGTSNPNLYWYRQAAGRGLQLLFYSVGIGQISSEVPQNLSASRPQDRQFILSSKKLLLSDSGFYLCAWSKGSGTYEQYFGPGTRLTVT.

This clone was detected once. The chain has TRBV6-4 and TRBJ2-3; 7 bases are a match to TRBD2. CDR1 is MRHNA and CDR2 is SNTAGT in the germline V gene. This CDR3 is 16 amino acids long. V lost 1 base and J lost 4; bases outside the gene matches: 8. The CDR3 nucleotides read TGTGCCAGCAGTGACTTCGGACTAGGCGGGGCAGATACGCAGTATTTT. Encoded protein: CASSDFGLGGADTQYF.

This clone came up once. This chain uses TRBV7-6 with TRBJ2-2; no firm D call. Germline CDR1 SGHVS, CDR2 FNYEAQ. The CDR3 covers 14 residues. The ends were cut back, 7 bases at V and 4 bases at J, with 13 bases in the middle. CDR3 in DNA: TGTGCCAGCACCGGGCAGGATCCCACCGGGGAGCTGTTTTTT. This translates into CASTGQDPTGELFF.

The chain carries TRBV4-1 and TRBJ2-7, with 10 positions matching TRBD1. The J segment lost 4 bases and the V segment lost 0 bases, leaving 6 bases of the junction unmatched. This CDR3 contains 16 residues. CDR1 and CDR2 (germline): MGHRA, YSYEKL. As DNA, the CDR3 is TGCGCCAGCAGCCAAGAGTCGGGACAGGGGTTTTACGAGCAGTACTTC. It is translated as CASSQESGQGFYEQYF.

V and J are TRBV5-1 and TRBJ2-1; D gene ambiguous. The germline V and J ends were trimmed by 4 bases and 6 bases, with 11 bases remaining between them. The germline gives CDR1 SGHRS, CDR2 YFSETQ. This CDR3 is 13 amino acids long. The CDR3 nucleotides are TGCGCCAGCAGCCTGGCTGCGAGCAATGAGCAGTTCTTC. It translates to CASSLAASNEQFF.

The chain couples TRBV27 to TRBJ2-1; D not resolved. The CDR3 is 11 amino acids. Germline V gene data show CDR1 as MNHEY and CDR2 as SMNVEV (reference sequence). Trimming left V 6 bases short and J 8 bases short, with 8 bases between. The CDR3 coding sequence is TGTGCCAGCAGCGAATACGATGAGCAGTTCTTC. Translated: CASSEYDEQFF.

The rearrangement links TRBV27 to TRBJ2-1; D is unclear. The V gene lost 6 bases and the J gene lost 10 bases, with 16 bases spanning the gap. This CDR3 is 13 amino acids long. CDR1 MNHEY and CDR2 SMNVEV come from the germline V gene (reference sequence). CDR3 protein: CASSPSTMGEQFF. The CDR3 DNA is TGTGCCAGCAGCCCATCCACCATGGGGGAGCAGTTCTTC.

In DNA, the CDR3 is TGCAGCGCTTGGGGACTTCGAGACGAGCAGTACTTC. Protein: CSAWGLRDEQYF. V gene TRBV29-1 combines with J gene TRBJ2-7; D is perhaps TRBD2 (6 bases). The CDR3 totals 12 residues. V shed 7 bases and J shed 5 bases, with 15 bases lying between them. Germline V lookup: CDR1 SQVTM, CDR2 ANQGSEA.

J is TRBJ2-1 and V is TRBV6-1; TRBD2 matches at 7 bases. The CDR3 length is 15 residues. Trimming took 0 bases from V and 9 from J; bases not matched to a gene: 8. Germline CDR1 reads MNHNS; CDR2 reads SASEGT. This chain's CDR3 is CASSEARGRAVEQFF. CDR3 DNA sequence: TGTGCCAGCAGTGAAGCGCGTGGGAGGGCAGTTGAGCAGTTCTTC.